Listed here are 6 T cell receptor beta chains from one sample, sequenced in a study of blood T cell repertoires in COVID-19. Repertoires were generated with immunoSEQ multiplex PCR, while TCRdb's copy carries only in-frame clones and drops some. Among 45,000 to 55,000 clones, under 70% were seen once, and the ten largest hold about 8.8%. The specimen sequenced was peripheral blood. These receptors all come from a woman aged 65 to 85 with acute or convalescent COVID-19.

The V and J genes are TRBV28 and TRBJ2-7; 8 bases map to TRBD2. Losses at the gene ends were 1 base for V and 3 bases for J; bases not matched to a gene: 5. This CDR3 has 15 residues. The germline CDR1 and CDR2 sequences are MDHEN and SYDVKM. The DNA of the CDR3 is TGTGCCAGCAGTTTATCAGCGGGAGTCAGCTACGAGCAGTACTTC. Translation gives CASSLSAGVSYEQYF.

This clone was found a few times. The rearrangement links TRBV19 to TRBJ1-5, with D unclear. The germline CDR1 and CDR2 sequences are LNHDA and SQIVND (reference sequence). The ends were cut back, 3 bases at V and 9 bases at J, with 15 bases in the middle. The CDR3 loop spans 14 amino acids. The CDR3 sequence: CASSISLSGRPQHF. In nucleotides, the CDR3 is TGTGCCAGTAGTATTAGTTTGTCTGGGCGGCCCCAGCATTTT.

CDR3 DNA sequence: TGCGCCAGCAGCCCGCCAATAGCGGGGGGGCTTAACGATACGCAGTATTTT. Translation gives CASSPPIAGGLNDTQYF. This rearrangement joins TRBV4-1 to TRBJ2-3; TRBD2 agrees at 11 bases. The V gene end was trimmed by 4 bases and the J gene end by 6 bases; junction bases not matched to a gene: 12. The CDR3 consists of 17 residues. Germline assignment: CDR1 MGHRA and CDR2 YSYEKL.

The V call is TRBV5-1, the J call TRBJ2-1; 9 nucleotides match TRBD2. The CDR3 is 16 amino acids. V trimming: 5 bases; J trimming: 4 bases; junction bases outside the gene matches: 10. Germline CDR1 is SGHRS and CDR2 is YFSETQ. CDR3 amino acids: CASRDGGGAGYNEQFF. CDR3 coding DNA: TGCGCCAGCAGGGATGGCGGGGGGGCCGGGTACAATGAGCAGTTCTTC.

The rearrangement links TRBV30 to TRBJ2-2; TRBD2 matches 9 bases. CDR3 length equals 15 residues. Trimming took 6 bases from V and 7 from J; bases not matched to a gene: 12. CDR1 and CDR2 from the germline V gene are GTSNPN and SVGIG (reference sequence). The CDR3 DNA follows: TGTGCCTGTAAGATGACTAGCGGTCAGATCGGGGAGCTGTTTTTT. It encodes CACKMTSGQIGELFF.

The CDR3 DNA is TGTGCCAGTAGTTCGGACAGCGGGGCTGAAGCTTTCTTT. Translation: CASSSDSGAEAFF. V is TRBV19 and J is TRBJ1-1, with a possible D match to TRBD1 (6 bases). Trimming pared 5 bases from V and 6 bases from J, leaving 13 bases between. Germline V CDR1 and CDR2: LNHDA, SQIVND (reference sequence). CDR3 length: 13 residues.